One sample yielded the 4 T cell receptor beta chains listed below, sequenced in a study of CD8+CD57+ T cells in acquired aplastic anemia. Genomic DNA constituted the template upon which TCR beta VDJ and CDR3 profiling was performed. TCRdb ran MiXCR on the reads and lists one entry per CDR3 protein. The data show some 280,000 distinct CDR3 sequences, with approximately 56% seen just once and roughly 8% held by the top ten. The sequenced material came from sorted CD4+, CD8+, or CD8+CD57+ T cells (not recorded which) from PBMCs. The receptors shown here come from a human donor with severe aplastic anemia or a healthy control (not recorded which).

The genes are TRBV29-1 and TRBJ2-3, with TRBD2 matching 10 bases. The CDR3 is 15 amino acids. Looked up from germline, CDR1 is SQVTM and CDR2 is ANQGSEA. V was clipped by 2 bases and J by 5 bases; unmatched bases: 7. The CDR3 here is CSVESSGSDGDTQYF. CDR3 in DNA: TGCAGCGTTGAATCTAGCGGGAGTGATGGAGATACGCAGTATTTT.

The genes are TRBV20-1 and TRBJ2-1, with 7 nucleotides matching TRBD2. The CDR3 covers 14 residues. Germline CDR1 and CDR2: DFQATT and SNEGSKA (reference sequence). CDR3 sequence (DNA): TGCAGCGGAATAGCGGGCCGGATCGTAAGTGAGCAGTTCTTC. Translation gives CSGIAGRIVSEQFF.

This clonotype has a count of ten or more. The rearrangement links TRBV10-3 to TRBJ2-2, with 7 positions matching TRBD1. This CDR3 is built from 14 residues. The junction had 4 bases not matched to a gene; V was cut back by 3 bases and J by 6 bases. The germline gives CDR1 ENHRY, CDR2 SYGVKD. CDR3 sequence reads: CAISDSRGPGELFF. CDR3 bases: TGTGCCATCAGTGACTCTAGGGGGCCCGGGGAGCTGTTTTTT.

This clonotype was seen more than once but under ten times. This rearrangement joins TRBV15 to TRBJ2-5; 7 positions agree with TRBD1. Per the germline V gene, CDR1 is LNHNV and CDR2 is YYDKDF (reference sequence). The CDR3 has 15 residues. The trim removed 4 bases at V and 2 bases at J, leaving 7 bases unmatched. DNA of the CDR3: TGTGCCACCAGCATTGGACAGGATCCACAAGAGACCCAGTACTTC. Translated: CATSIGQDPQETQYF.